These 12 T cell receptor beta chains were all obtained from the same sample, sequenced in a study of T-cell memory formation after mild COVID-19. TCRdb reprocessed the 5' RACE reads with MiXCR, giving one entry per CDR3 protein. The sample has roughly 250,000 distinct CDR3 sequences; about 15% are singletons. The sample consisted of PBMCs or a T cell subset sorted from them (not recorded which). The source is a young man who had mild COVID-19 (a few samples of this study predate the infection). Cell type and time point are not known.

Ten or more counts support this clonotype. The V gene is TRBV4-2, the J gene TRBJ2-5; unclear D gene. The CDR3 consists of 15 residues. Trimming took off 2 bases at V and 2 bases at J, with 12 bases between the two ends. Germline-derived CDR1 and CDR2 are LGHNA and YNFKEQ. CDR3 protein: CASSQRLGPQETQYF. The CDR3 bases are TGTGCCAGCAGCCAACGGTTAGGGCCGCAAGAGACCCAGTACTTC.

The rearrangement joins TRBV6-5 to TRBJ1-1; 9 nucleotides agree with TRBD1. The CDR3 runs 15 residues. With 6 bases clipped from V and 4 bases from J, the junction kept 9 bases outside the gene matches. CDR1 is MNHEY, CDR2 SVGAGI, per germline. The CDR3 spells CASSYRGRGSTEAFF. CDR3 DNA: TGTGCCAGCAGCTACAGGGGGCGGGGGAGCACTGAAGCTTTCTTT.

The chain combines TRBV12-3 or TRBV12-4 with TRBJ2-7; D unresolved. The CDR3 length is 14 residues. The CDR3 sequence is CGSSPCVVGYEQYV. The CDR3, as DNA: TGTGGCAGCAGCCCTTGCGTAGTAGGCTACGAGCAGTACGTC.

This clonotype showed up just a few times. The genes are TRBV7-6 and TRBJ2-1; weak D call: TRBD1 (5 bases). Looked up from germline, CDR1 is SGHVS and CDR2 is FNYEAQ. V was clipped by 3 bases and J by 5 bases, with 11 bases between them. This CDR3 comprises 14 residues. CDR3 region: CASSFVGADNEQFF. Here the CDR3 DNA reads TGTGCCAGCAGCTTTGTTGGGGCCGACAATGAGCAGTTCTTC.

J is TRBJ2-1 and V is TRBV4-3, with 7 bases aligning to TRBD2. This CDR3 has 17 residues. CDR1 LGHNA and CDR2 YSLEER come from the germline V gene. The junction had 6 bases not matched to a gene; V was cut back by 1 base and J by 0 bases. CDR3 region: CASSQGYLAVSYNEQFF. The CDR3 DNA reads TGCGCCAGCAGCCAAGGATACCTAGCGGTCTCCTACAATGAGCAGTTCTTC.

At least ten counts were recorded for this clonotype. The chain couples TRBV7-9 to TRBJ1-1; D perhaps matches TRBD1 (6 bases). The V and J ends lost 5 bases and 5 bases respectively, with 12 bases between them. CDR3 length: 13 amino acids. Germline CDR1 SEHNR, CDR2 FQNEAQ (reference sequence). The CDR3 bases are TGTGCCAGCAGCATAGAAGGGGGTACTGAAGCTTTCTTT. It codes for CASSIEGGTEAFF.

The chain combines TRBV18 with TRBJ2-7; D remains ambiguous. CDR3 length: 12 amino acids. The germline V gene has CDR1 KGHSH and CDR2 LQKENI. The ends were cut back, 4 bases at V and 5 bases at J, with 9 bases in the middle. CDR3 in DNA: TGTGCCAGCTCACTAACTAACCACGAGCAGTACTTC. Translating gives CASSLTNHEQYF.

The chain employs TRBV2 and TRBJ1-2; 8 bases align to TRBD1. V trimming: 1 base; J trimming: 4 bases; junction bases outside the gene matches: 5. CDR3 length: 15 amino acids. The germline CDR1 and CDR2 sequences are SNHLY and FYNNEI. CDR3 DNA: TGTGCCAGCAGTGAAGGGGGACAGGCCTTCTATGGCTACACCTTC. As protein: CASSEGGQAFYGYTF.

V usage is TRBV6-1 and J usage is TRBJ1-5; D not resolved. There are 13 residues in the CDR3. Germline CDR1 and CDR2: MNHNS and SASEGT. V dropped 0 bases and J dropped 6 bases, with 6 bases sitting between them. CDR3 in DNA: TGTGCCAGCAGTGAAGCGCGGATTCAGCCCCAGCATTTT. This codes for CASSEARIQPQHF.

This clonotype was seen a few times. CDR3 nucleotide sequence: TGTGCCAGCAGCCAAGAGGGAGCGTCCGGAAATCAGCCCCAGCATTTT. The encoded protein is CASSQEGASGNQPQHF. J is TRBJ1-5 and V is TRBV4-2, with D unclear. This CDR3 contains 16 residues. Germline-derived CDR1 and CDR2 are LGHNA and YNFKEQ. Trimming pared 0 bases from V and 4 bases from J, leaving 13 bases between.

The DNA of the CDR3 is TGTGCCATCAGATTCTCTAGTGAAGAGACCCAGTACTTC. Protein product: CAIRFSSEETQYF. The V gene is TRBV10-3, the J gene TRBJ2-5; D remains ambiguous. CDR3 length: 13 residues. V shed 6 bases and J shed 3 bases, with 11 bases lying between them. Germline CDR1 ENHRY, CDR2 SYGVKD.

In this sample, this clonotype turned up a few times. The chain links TRBV5-4 to TRBJ2-2, with D maybe TRBD1 (5 bases). The germline V gene encodes CDR1 SGHNT and CDR2 YYREEE (reference sequence). The V gene lost 5 bases and the J gene lost 8 bases, with 13 bases spanning the gap. The CDR3 consists of 13 residues. The CDR3 DNA reads TGTGCCAGCAGTTTCGATTGGACAGGGGAGCTGTTTTTT. Residues: CASSFDWTGELFF.